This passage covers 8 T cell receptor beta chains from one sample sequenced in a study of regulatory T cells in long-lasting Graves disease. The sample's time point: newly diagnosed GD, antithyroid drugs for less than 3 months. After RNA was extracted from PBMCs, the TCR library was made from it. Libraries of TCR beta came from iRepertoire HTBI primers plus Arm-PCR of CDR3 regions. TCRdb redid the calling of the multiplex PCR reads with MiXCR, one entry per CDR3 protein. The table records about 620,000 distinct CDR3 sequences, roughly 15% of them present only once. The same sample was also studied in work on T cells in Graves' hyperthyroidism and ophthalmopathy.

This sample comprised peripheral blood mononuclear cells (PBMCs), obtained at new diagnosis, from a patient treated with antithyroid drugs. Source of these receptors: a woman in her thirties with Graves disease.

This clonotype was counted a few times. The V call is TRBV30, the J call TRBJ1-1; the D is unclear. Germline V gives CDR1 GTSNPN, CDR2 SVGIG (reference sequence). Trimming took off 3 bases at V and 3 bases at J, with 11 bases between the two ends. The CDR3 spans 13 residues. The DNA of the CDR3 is TGTGCCTGGAGCCCCGGTGACTACACTGAAGCTTTCTTT. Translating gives CAWSPGDYTEAFF.

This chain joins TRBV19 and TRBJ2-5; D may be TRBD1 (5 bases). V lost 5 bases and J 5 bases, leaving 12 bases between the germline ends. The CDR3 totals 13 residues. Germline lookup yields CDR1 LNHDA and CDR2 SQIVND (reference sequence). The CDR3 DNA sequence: TGTGCCAGTAGTGCTGATGCAGGGGAGACCCAGTACTTC. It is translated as CASSADAGETQYF.

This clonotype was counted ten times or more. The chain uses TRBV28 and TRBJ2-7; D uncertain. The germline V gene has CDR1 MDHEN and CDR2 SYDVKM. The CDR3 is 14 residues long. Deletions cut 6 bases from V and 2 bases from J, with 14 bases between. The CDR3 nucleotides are TGTGCCAGCAGCTTCGGTCTTGGAACCTACGAGCAGTACTTC. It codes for CASSFGLGTYEQYF.

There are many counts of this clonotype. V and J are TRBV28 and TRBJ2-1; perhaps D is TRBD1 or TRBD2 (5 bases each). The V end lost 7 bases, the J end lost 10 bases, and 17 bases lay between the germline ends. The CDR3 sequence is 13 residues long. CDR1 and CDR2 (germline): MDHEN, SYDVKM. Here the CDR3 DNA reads TGTGCCAGCACTGGGACCCCCGGAAAAGAGCAGTTCTTC. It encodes CASTGTPGKEQFF.

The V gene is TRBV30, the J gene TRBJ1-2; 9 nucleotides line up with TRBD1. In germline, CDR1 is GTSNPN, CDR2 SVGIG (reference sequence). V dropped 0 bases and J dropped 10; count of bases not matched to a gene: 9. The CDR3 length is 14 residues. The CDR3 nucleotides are TGTGCCTGGAGTGTGCCGGACAGGGGACCCTCCTACACCTTC. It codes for CAWSVPDRGPSYTF.

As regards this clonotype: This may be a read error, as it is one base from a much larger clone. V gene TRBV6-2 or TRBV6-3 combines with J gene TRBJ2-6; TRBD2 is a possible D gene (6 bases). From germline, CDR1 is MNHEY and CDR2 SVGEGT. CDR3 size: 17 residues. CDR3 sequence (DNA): TGTGCCAGCAGCGCCGGGACGGGGGTGACTGGGGCCGACGTCCTGACTTTC. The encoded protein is CASSAGTGVTGADVLTF.

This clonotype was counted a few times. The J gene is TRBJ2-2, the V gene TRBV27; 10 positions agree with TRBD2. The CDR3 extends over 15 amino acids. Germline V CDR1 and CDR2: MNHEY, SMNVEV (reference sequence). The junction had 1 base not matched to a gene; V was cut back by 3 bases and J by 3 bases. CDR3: CASSFLAGDTGELFF. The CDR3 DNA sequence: TGTGCCAGCAGTTTCCTAGCGGGAGACACCGGGGAGCTGTTTTTT.

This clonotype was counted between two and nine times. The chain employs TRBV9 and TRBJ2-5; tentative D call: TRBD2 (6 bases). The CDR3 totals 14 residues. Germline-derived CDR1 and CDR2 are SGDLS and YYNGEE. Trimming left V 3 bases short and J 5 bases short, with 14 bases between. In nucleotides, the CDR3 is TGTGCCAGCAGCGAGGAGGGCGCGTGGGAGACCCAGTACTTC. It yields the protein CASSEEGAWETQYF.